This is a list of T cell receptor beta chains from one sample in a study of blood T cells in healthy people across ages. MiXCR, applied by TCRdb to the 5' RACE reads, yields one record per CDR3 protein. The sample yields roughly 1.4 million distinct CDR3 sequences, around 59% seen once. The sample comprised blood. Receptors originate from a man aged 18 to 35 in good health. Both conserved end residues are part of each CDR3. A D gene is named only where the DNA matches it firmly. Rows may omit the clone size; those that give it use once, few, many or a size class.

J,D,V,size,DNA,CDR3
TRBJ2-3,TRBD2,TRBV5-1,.,TGCGCCAGCAGCCCGACTAGCGGGCGGCCGCCTACGCAGTATTTT,CASSPTSGRPPTQYF
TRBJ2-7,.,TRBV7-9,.,TGTGTCAGCAGCTTAGATCGGACTACCTACGAGCAGTACTTC,CVSSLDRTTYEQYF
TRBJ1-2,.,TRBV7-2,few,TGTGCCAGCAGCTTAGGGGGGCAGGGGACCTATGGCTACACCTTC,CASSLGGQGTYGYTF
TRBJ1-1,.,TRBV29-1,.,TGCAGCGTCCCACGGGAAGGAAACACTAAAGCTTTCTTT,CSVPREGNTKAFF
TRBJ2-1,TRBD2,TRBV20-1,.,TGCAGTGCTACTTGGACTAGCGGAAACAATGAGCAGTTCTTC,CSATWTSGNNEQFF
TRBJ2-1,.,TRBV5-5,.,TGTGCCAGCAGCTTGGACCTTGGCGGGAATGAGCAGTTCTTC,CASSLDLGGNEQFF
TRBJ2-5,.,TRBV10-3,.,TGTGCCATGGGGGACAGCGGGGAGACCCAGTACTTC,CAMGDSGETQYF
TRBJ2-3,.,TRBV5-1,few,TGCGCCAGCAGCGGAGGCGGATACACAGATACGCAGTATTTT,CASSGGGYTDTQYF
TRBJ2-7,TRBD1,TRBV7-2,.,TGTGCCAGCACCACCGGGACAGGACCCTACGAGCAGTACTTC,CASTTGTGPYEQYF
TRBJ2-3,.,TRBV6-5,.,TGTGCCAGCAGCCGGTTTTACACAGATACGCAGTATTTT,CASSRFYTDTQYF
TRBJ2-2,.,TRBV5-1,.,TGCGCCAGCAGCTTGTCAATAGGCGGTCCCGGGGAGCTGTTTTTT,CASSLSIGGPGELFF
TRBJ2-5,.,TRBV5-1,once,TGCGCCAGCAGCTCCCACGGTAACAAGGTCCAAGAGACCCAGTACTTC,CASSSHGNKVQETQYF
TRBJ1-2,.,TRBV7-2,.,TGTGCCAGCAGCTTAGCTTTGGAGGTCTATGGCTACACCTTC,CASSLALEVYGYTF
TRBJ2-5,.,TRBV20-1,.,TGCAGTGCTAGAGATGGAAGGTGGGAGACCCAGTACTTC,CSARDGRWETQYF
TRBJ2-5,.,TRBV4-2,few,TGTGCCAGCAGCCAAGGGGACTTCGGGGAGACCCAGTACTTC,CASSQGDFGETQYF
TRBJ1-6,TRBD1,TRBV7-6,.,TGTGCCAGCAGCGCCAGGACAGGTCGGGAATCACCCCTCCACTTT,CASSARTGRESPLHF
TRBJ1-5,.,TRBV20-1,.,TGCAGTGCTAGCCGGCAGGGCGGGACGTATAGCAATCAGCCCCAGCATTTT,CSASRQGGTYSNQPQHF
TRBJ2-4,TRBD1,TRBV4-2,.,TGTGCCAGCAGCCACCCCGGACAGGGGGCGGGAAACATTCAGTACTTC,CASSHPGQGAGNIQYF
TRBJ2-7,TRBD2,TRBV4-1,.,TGCGCCAGCAGCCAAGAGGCACCTAGCGGGGGGCCCTACGAGCAGTACTTC,CASSQEAPSGGPYEQYF
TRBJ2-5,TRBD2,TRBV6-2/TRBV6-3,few,TGTGCCAGCACTACAATTCCCCTCGGCGGGGGGCCAGAGACCCAGTACTTC,CASTTIPLGGGPETQYF
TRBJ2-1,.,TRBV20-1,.,TGCAGTGCCGATCTTAGGGGGGATGAGCAGTTCTTC,CSADLRGDEQFF
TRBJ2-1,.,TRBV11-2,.,TGTGCCAGCAGCTTAGATCAGGGTAGATCCTACAATGAGCAGTTCTTC,CASSLDQGRSYNEQFF
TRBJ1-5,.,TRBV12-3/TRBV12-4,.,TGTGCCAGCAGTTGGGAGGAGGGGCAGCCCCAGCATTTT,CASSWEEGQPQHF
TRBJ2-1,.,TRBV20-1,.,TGCAGTGCTACTGCGGACTACCCCAATGAACAGTTCTTC,CSATADYPNEQFF
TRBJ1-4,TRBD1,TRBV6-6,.,TGTGCCAGCACCAGCAGGGGGTCCGAAAAACTGTTTTTT,CASTSRGSEKLFF
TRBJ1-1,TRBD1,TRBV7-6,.,TGTGCCAGCAGAAACTGGACAGGGGTTAACACTGAAGCTTTCTTT,CASRNWTGVNTEAFF
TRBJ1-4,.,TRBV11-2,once,TGTGCCAGCAGCACCACGCCAGGGTTGGATGAAAAACTGTTTTTT,CASSTTPGLDEKLFF
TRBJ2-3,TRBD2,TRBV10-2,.,TGCGCCAGCGGTATAGCGGGGGAGAACACAGATACGCAGTATTTT,CASGIAGENTDTQYF
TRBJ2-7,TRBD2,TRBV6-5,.,TGTGCCAGCGGTCTAGCGGGGGGTACCTACGAGCAGTACTTC,CASGLAGGTYEQYF
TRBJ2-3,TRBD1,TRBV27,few,TGTGCCACAACTCGAGGGGACAGACGCACAGATACGCAGTATTTT,CATTRGDRRTDTQYF
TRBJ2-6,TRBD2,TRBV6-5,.,TGTGCCAGCAGTTACCTCCCCGGCGGGAGTAGCCCTGGGGCCAACGTCCTGACTTTC,CASSYLPGGSSPGANVLTF
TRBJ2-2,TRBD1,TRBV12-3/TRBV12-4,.,TGTGTCAGCACTTTAGCGGGGACAGGGGGCACCGGGGAGCTGTTTTTT,CVSTLAGTGGTGELFF
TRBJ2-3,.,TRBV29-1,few,TGCAGCGTTGTCAGGGGAAGAGATACGCAGTATTTT,CSVVRGRDTQYF
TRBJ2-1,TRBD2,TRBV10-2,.,TGCGCCAGCAAACCGGGACTAGATATGGGTGAGCAGTTCTTC,CASKPGLDMGEQFF
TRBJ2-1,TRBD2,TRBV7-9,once,TGTGCCAGCAGCCCCCGCGCGGGGGAACGCTACAATGAGCAGTTCTTC,CASSPRAGERYNEQFF
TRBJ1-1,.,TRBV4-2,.,TGTGCCAGCAGCCCTACAGGGAGGTCTGAAGCTTTCTTT,CASSPTGRSEAFF
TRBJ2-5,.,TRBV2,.,TGTGCCAGCAGTGAGGACGAGGGGGATAAGCAGTACTTC,CASSEDEGDKQYF
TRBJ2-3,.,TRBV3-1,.,TGTGCCAGCAGCCAAGTGTTGGGATCGGACTCGGCTAGCACAGATACGCAGTATTTT,CASSQVLGSDSASTDTQYF
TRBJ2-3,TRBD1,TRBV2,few,TGTGCCAGCAGTGACGGGGACAGTAACACAGATACGCAGTATTTT,CASSDGDSNTDTQYF
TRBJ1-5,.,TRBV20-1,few,TGCAGTGCTAGAGGGTGGGGTGGGGGGCAGCCCCAGCATTTT,CSARGWGGGQPQHF
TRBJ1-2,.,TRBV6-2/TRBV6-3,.,TGTGCCAGCAGCAGGGGAACCCATAACTATGGCTACACCTTC,CASSRGTHNYGYTF
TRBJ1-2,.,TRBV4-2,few,TGTGCCAGTCAGGACTTGCCCGGCTATGGCTACACCTTC,CASQDLPGYGYTF
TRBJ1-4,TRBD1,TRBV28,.,TGTGCCAGCAGTTTATCCCGACAGGGGGTATTCGCTGAAAAACTGTTTTTT,CASSLSRQGVFAEKLFF
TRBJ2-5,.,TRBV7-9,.,TGTGCCAGCAGCTTAGCGTCGGTACTAGAGACCCAGTACTTC,CASSLASVLETQYF
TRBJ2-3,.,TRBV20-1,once,TGCAGTGGATCGGGAAGATGGCGCACAGGTCGGACAGATACGCAGTATTTT,CSGSGRWRTGRTDTQYF
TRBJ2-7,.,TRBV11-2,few,TGTGCCAGCAGCTACGATATAGGGATGTACGAGCAGTACTTC,CASSYDIGMYEQYF
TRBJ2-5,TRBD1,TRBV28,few,TGTGCCAGTTCAAGACAGGGCGGGCAAGAGACCCAGTACTTC,CASSRQGGQETQYF
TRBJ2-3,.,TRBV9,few,TGTGCCAGCAGCGTTAGCACCAGCACAGATACGCAGTATTTT,CASSVSTSTDTQYF
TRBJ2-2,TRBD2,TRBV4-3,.,TGCGCCAGCAGCCAAGGGGTAGCGGGGGCGAACACCGGGGAGCTGTTTTTT,CASSQGVAGANTGELFF
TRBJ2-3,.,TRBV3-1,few,TGTGCCAGCAGTCTCGGGACTTCCAACACAGATACGCAGTATTTT,CASSLGTSNTDTQYF
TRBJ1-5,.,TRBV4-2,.,TGTGCCAGCAGCCAAGATGGGCTAGGTGGAGCCCAGCATTTT,CASSQDGLGGAQHF
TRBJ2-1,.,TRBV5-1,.,TGCGCCAGCTCTAAGGGGGTCGGGGACGCCAATGAGCAGTTCTTC,CASSKGVGDANEQFF
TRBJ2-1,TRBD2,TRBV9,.,TGTGCCAGCAGCTTGGGGCGGGAGCCGTCCTACAATGAGCAGTTCTTC,CASSLGREPSYNEQFF
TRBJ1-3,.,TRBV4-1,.,TGCGCCAGCAGCCAACAACATCGGGGAAACACCATATATTTT,CASSQQHRGNTIYF